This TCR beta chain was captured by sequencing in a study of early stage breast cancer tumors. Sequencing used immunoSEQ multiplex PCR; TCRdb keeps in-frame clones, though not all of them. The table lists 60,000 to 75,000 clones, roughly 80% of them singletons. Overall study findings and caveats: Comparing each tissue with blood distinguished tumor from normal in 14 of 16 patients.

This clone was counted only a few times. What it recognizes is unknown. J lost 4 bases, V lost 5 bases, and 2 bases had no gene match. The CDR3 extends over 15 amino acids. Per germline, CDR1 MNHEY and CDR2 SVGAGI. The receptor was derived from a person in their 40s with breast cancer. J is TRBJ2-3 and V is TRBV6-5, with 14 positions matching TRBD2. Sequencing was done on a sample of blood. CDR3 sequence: CASSGTSGSPDTQYF. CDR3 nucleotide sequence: TGTGCCAGCAGTGGGACTAGCGGGAGCCCAGATACGCAGTATTTT.